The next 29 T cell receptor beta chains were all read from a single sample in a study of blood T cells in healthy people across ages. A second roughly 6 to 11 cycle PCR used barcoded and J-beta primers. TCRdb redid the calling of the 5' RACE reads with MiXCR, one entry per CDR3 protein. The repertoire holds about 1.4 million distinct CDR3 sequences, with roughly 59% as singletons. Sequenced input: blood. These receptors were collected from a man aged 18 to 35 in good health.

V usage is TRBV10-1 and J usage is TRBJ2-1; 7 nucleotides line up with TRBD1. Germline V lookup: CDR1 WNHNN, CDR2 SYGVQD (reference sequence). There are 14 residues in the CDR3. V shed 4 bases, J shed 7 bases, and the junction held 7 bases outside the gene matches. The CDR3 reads CASSVQGVWNEQFF. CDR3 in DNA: TGCGCCAGCAGTGTCCAGGGGGTTTGGAATGAGCAGTTCTTC.

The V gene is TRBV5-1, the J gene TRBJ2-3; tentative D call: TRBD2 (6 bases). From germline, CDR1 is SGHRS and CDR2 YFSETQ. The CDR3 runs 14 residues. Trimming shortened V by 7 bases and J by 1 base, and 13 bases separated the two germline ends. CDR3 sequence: CASATGDRTDTQYF. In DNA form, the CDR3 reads TGCGCCAGCGCGACGGGGGATCGCACAGATACGCAGTATTTT. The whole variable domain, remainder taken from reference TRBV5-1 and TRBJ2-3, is KAGVTQTPRYLIKTRGQQVTLSCSPISGHRSVSWYQQTPGQGLQFLFEYFSETQRNKGNFPGRFSGRQFSNSRSEMNVSTLELGDSALYLCASATGDRTDTQYFGPGTRLTVL.

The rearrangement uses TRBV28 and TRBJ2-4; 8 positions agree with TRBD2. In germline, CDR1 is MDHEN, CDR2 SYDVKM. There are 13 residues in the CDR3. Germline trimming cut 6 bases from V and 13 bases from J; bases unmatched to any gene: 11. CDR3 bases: TGTGCCAGCAGATTTAAGGTAGCGGGACGACAGTACTTC. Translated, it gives CASRFKVAGRQYF.

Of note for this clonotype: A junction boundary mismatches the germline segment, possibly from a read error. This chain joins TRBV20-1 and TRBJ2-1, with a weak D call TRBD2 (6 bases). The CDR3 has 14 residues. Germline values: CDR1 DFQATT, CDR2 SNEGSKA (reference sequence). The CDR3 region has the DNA TGCAGTGCTAGATCTAGCGAATCCTACGATGAGCAGTTCTTC. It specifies CSARSSESYDEQFF.

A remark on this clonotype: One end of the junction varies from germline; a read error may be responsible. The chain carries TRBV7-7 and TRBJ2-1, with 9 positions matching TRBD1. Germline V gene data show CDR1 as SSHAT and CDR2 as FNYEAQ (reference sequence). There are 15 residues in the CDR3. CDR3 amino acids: CASSPGQGDYNEQFF. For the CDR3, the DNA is TGTGCTAGCAGCCCGGGACAGGGTGACTACAATGAGCAGTTCTTC.

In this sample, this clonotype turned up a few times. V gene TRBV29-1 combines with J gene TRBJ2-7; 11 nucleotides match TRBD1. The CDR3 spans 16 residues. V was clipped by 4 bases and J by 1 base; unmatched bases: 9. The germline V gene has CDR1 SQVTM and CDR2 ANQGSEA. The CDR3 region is CSVGDRGWIVSYEQYF. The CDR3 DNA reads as TGCAGCGTTGGGGACAGGGGGTGGATCGTGTCCTACGAGCAGTACTTC.

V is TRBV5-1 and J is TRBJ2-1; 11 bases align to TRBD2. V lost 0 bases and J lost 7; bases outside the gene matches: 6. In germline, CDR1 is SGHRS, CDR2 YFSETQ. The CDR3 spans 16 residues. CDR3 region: CASSLASSGRSNEQFF. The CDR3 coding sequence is TGCGCCAGCAGCTTGGCATCTAGCGGGAGGAGTAATGAGCAGTTCTTC.

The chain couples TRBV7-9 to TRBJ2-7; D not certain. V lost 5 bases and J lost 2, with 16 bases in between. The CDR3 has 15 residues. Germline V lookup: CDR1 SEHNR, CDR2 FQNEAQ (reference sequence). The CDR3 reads CASSNRRAITYEQYF. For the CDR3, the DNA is TGTGCCAGCAGCAATCGCCGGGCGATAACCTACGAGCAGTACTTC. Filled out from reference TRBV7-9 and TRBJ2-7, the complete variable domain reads DTGVSQNPRHKITKRGQNVTFRCDPISEHNRLYWYRQTLGQGPEFLTYFQNEAQLEKSRLLSDRFSAERPKGSFSTLEIQRTEQGDSAMYLCASSNRRAITYEQYFGPGTRLTVT.

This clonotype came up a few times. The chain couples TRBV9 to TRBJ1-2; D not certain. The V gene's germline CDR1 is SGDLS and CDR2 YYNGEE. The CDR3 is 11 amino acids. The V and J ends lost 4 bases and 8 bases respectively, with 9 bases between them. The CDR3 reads CASSHQGGYTF. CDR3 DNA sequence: TGTGCCAGCAGCCACCAAGGGGGCTACACCTTC. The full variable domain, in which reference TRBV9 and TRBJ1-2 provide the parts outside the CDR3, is DSGVTQTPKHLITATGQRVTLRCSPRSGDLSVYWYQQSLDQGLQFLIQYYNGEERAKGNILERFSAQQFPDLHSELNLSSLELGDSALYFCASSHQGGYTFGSGTRLTVV.

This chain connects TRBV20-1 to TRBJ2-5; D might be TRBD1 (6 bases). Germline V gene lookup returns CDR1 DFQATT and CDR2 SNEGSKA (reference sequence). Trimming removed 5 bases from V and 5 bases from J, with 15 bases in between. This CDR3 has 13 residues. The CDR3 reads CSAPEPGEETQYF. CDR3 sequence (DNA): TGCAGTGCTCCCGAGCCAGGGGAGGAGACCCAGTACTTC.

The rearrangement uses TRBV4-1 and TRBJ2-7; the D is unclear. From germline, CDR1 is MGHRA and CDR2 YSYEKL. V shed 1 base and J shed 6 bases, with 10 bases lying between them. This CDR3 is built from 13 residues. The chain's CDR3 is CASSQVRGSEQYF. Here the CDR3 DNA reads TGCGCCAGCAGCCAAGTTCGAGGAAGCGAGCAGTACTTC.

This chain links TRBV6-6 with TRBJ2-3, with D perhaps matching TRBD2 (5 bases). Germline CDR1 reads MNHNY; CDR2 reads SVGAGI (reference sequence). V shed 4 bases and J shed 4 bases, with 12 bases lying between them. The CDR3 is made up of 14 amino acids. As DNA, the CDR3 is TGTGCCAGCAGTTTTGTCGGAGGCCCAGATACGCAGTATTTT. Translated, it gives CASSFVGGPDTQYF.

CDR3 protein: CASSSERQASTDTQYF. CDR3 nucleotides: TGTGCCAGCAGCTCCGAACGACAGGCTAGCACAGATACGCAGTATTTT. The chain links TRBV7-2 to TRBJ2-3; possible D gene TRBD1, 6 bases. Trimming cost V 4 bases and J 0 bases, with 14 bases left between them. This CDR3 has 16 amino acids. The germline V gene has CDR1 SGHTA and CDR2 FQGNSA.

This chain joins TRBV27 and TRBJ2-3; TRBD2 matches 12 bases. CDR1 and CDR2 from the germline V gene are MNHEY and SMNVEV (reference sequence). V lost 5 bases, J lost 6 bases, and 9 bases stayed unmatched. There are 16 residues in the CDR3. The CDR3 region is CASSLLLAGGPDTQYF. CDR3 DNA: TGTGCCAGCAGTCTGCTCCTAGCGGGGGGGCCTGATACGCAGTATTTT.

The CDR3 DNA is TGTGCCAGCAGCTCTAGGTTAGGACAGCCTGAAGCTTTCTTT. Translated, it gives CASSSRLGQPEAFF. This chain uses TRBV7-9 with TRBJ1-1; tentatively, D is TRBD1 (6 bases). The CDR3 spans 14 residues. Germline CDR1 is SEHNR and CDR2 is FQNEAQ (reference sequence). V gave up 4 bases and J gave up 6 bases, with 15 bases separating them. The full variable domain, rest sourced from reference TRBV7-9 and TRBJ1-1, is DTGVSQNPRHKITKRGQNVTFRCDPISEHNRLYWYRQTLGQGPEFLTYFQNEAQLEKSRLLSDRFSAERPKGSFSTLEIQRTEQGDSAMYLCASSSRLGQPEAFFGQGTRLTVV.

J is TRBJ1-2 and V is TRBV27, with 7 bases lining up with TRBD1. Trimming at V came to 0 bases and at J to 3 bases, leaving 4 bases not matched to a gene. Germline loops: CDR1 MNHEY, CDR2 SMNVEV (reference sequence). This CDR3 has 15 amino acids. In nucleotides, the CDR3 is TGTGCCAGCAGTTTATCATACACAGGGGACTATGGCTACACCTTC. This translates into CASSLSYTGDYGYTF.

The CDR3 DNA is TGTGCCAGTGTAAAGGACCCCGTCCATGAGCAGTTCTTC. Its protein is CASVKDPVHEQFF. V gene TRBV25-1 combines with J gene TRBJ2-1; D gene ambiguous. The CDR3 is made up of 13 amino acids. Germline V gene lookup returns CDR1 MGHDK and CDR2 SYGVNS. Trimming removed 9 bases from V and 8 bases from J, with 17 bases in between.

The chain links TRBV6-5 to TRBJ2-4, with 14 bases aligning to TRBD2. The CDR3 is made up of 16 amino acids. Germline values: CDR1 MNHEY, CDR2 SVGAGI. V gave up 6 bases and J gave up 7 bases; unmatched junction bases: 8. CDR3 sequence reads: CASSPTSGRVRNIQYF. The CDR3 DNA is TGTGCCAGCAGCCCGACTAGCGGGAGGGTCCGGAACATTCAGTACTTC.

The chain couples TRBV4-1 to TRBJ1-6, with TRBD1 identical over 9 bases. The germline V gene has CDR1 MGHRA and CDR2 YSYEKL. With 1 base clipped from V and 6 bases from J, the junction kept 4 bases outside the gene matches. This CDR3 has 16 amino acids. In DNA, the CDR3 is TGCGCCAGCAGCCAAGGATGGACAGGGGCTAATTCACCCCTCCACTTT. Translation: CASSQGWTGANSPLHF.

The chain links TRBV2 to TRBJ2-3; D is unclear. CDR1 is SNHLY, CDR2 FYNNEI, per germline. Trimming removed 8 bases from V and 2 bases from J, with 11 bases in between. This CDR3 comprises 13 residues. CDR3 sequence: CASAVSVTDTQYF. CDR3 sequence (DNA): TGTGCCAGCGCTGTCAGCGTCACAGATACGCAGTATTTT.

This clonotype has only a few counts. The CDR3 region has the DNA TGTGCCAGCAGTGGACCTTTCTACGAGCAGTACTTC. The encoded protein is CASSGPFYEQYF. The V and J genes are TRBV11-2 and TRBJ2-7; D gene unclear. CDR1 and CDR2 (germline): SGHAT, FQNNGV. The germline V and J ends were trimmed by 6 bases and 3 bases, with 9 bases remaining between them. This CDR3 is 12 amino acids long.

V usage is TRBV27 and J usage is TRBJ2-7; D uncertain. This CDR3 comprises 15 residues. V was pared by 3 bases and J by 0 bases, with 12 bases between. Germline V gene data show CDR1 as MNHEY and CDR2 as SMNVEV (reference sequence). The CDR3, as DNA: TGTGCCAGCAGTTTTCGGACGGTGAGCTCCTACGAGCAGTACTTC. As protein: CASSFRTVSSYEQYF.

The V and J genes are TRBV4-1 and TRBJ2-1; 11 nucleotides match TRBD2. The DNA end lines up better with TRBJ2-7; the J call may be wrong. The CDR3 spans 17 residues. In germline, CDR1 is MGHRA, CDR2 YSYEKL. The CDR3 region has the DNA TGCGCCAGCAGCCAAGCCCTAGCGGGAGGATCCTACAATGAGCAGTACTTC. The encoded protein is CASSQALAGGSYNEQYF.

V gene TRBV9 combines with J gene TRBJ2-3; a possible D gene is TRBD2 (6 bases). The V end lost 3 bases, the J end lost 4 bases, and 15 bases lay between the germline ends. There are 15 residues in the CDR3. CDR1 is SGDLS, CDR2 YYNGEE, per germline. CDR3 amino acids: CASSARQTGADTQYF. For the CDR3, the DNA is TGTGCCAGCAGCGCCCGACAGACGGGGGCAGATACGCAGTATTTT.

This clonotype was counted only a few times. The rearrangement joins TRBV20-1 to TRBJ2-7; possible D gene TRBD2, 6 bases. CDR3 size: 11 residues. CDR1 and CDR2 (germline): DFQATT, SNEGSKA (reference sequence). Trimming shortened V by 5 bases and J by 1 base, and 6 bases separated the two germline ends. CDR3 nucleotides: TGCAGTGCTGGGAGGTCCTACGAGCAGTACTTC. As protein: CSAGRSYEQYF.

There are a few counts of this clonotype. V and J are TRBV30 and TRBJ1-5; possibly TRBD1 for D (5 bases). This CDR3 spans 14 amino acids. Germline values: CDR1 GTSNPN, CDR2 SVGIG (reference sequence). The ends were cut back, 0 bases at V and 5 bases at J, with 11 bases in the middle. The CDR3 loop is CAWSVLQGDQPQHF. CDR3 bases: TGTGCCTGGAGTGTACTCCAGGGTGATCAGCCCCAGCATTTT.

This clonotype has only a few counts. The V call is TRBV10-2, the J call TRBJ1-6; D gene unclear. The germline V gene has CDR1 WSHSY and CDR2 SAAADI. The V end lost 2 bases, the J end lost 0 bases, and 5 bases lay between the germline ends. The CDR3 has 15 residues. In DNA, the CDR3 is TGCGCCAGCAGTGAGGACGGCTCCTATAATTCACCCCTCCACTTT. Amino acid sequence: CASSEDGSYNSPLHF.

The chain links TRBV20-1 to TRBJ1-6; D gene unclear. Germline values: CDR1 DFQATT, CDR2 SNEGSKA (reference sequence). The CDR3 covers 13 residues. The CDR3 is CSARSSYNSPLHF. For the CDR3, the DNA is TGCAGCGCCCGGAGCTCCTATAATTCACCCCTCCACTTT.

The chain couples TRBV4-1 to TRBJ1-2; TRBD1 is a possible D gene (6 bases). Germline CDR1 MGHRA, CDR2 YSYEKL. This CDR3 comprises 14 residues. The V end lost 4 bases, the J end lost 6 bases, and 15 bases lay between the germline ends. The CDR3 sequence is CASSRERDNNGYTF. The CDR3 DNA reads TGCGCCAGCAGCCGGGAAAGGGACAACAATGGCTACACCTTC.